These 10 T cell receptor beta chains originate from one sample sequenced in a study of blood T cells in healthy people across ages (dated by TCRdb to the mid-2010s). Library prep was done by 5' RACE. The listed sequencing device is Illumina HiSeq 2500. A second PCR of roughly 6 to 11 cycles was run with a J-beta primer mix and a sample-barcoded 5' primer. TCRdb reprocessed the public reads (quality trimming at Q25 with fastp, clone calling with MiXCR) and kept in-frame beta chains. Every distinct CDR3 protein forms one entry, paired with its most common genes and DNA. The table for this sample lists roughly 800,000 distinct CDR3 sequences; nearly 60% of them were counted only once. Together, the top ten hold 20% to 25% of the sample. Sequencing was performed on blood. These receptors came from a young man in good health.

The chain is built from TRBV3-1 and TRBJ2-5, with D perhaps TRBD1 (5 bases). CDR1 and CDR2 (germline): LGHDT, YNNKEL (reference sequence). Trimming removed 2 bases from V and 1 base from J, with 5 bases in between. This CDR3 spans 13 amino acids. CDR3 residues: CASSQRGQETQYF. In nucleotides, the CDR3 is TGTGCCAGCAGCCAAAGGGGCCAAGAGACCCAGTACTTC.

The chain has TRBV5-1 and TRBJ2-1; D tentatively fits TRBD1 or TRBD2 (6 bases each). In germline, CDR1 is SGHRS, CDR2 YFSETQ. The CDR3 is 14 amino acids. V was shortened by 4 bases and J by 8 bases, with 16 bases between the two germline ends. The CDR3 is CASSPRTGADEQFF. In DNA, the CDR3 is TGCGCCAGCAGCCCACGAACGGGGGCTGATGAGCAGTTCTTC.

V usage is TRBV18 and J usage is TRBJ2-3; D is perhaps TRBD1 (5 bases). Germline V CDR1 and CDR2: KGHSH, LQKENI. This CDR3 comprises 16 residues. Trimming shortened V by 0 bases and J by 2 bases, and 12 bases separated the two germline ends. This CDR3 is CASSPPAGFSTDTQYF. For the CDR3, the DNA is TGTGCCAGCTCACCACCAGCAGGGTTTTCCACAGATACGCAGTATTTT. Supplemented by reference TRBV18 and TRBJ2-3, the full variable domain reads NAGVMQNPRHLVRRRGQEARLRCSPMKGHSHVYWYRQLPEEGLKFMVYLQKENIIDESGMPKERFSAEFPKEGPSILRIQQVVRGDSAAYFCASSPPAGFSTDTQYFGPGTRLTVL.

This clonotype was counted a few times. The rearrangement links TRBV20-1 to TRBJ2-4, with TRBD1 as a possible D gene (6 bases). The DNA matches TRBJ2-5 better at its end, which makes the J call doubtful. This CDR3 is built from 15 residues. Germline V gene sequence: CDR1 DFQATT, CDR2 SNEGSKA (reference sequence). This CDR3 is CSARVGGTDWETQYF. The CDR3 nucleotides are TGCAGTGCTAGAGTAGGGGGAACCGATTGGGAGACCCAGTACTTC.

V is TRBV25-1 and J is TRBJ2-7; 7 bases line up with TRBD1. The tail of the sequence fits TRBJ2-5 better, so the J call may be wrong. Germline CDR1 reads MGHDK; CDR2 reads SYGVNS. The CDR3 totals 14 residues. DNA of the CDR3: TGTGCCAGCAGTGCAGGGGACAGCAAAGAGACCCAGTACTTC. Residues: CASSAGDSKETQYF.

The chain is built from TRBV29-1 and TRBJ2-1; 9 nucleotides match TRBD2. The J call may not be correct, given that the DNA end is closer to TRBJ2-7. Germline V gene sequence: CDR1 SQVTM, CDR2 ANQGSEA. This CDR3 is 14 amino acids long. The CDR3 is CSVAGTSSYNEQYF. As DNA, the CDR3 is TGCAGCGTAGCCGGGACTAGCTCCTACAATGAGCAGTACTTC.

The chain is built from TRBV4-2 and TRBJ2-1; TRBD2 agrees at 9 bases. This CDR3 has 14 residues. Germline assignment: CDR1 LGHNA and CDR2 YNFKEQ. The junction had 5 bases not matched to a gene; V was cut back by 4 bases and J by 7 bases. The DNA for the CDR3 is TGTGCCAGCAGCCCACGACTAGCGGCTAATGAGCAGTTCTTC. It codes for CASSPRLAANEQFF.

The chain uses TRBV11-2 and TRBJ1-5; D uncertain. Germline CDR1 is SGHAT and CDR2 is FQNNGV. V was cut by 2 bases and J by 7 bases, with 21 bases left in between. The CDR3 has 17 residues. This CDR3 is CASSLCFYWGKGQPQHF. The CDR3, as DNA: TGTGCCAGCAGCTTATGTTTTTATTGGGGTAAGGGACAGCCCCAGCATTTT.

As concerns this clonotype: One end of the junction varies from germline; a read error may be responsible. This chain uses TRBV12-3 or TRBV12-4 with TRBJ2-1; D is unresolved. The CDR3 totals 12 residues. This chain's CDR3 is CAGSPSRNEQFF. The DNA for the CDR3 is TGTGCCGGCAGCCCAAGCCGAAATGAGCAGTTCTTC.

The CDR3 region is CASSPTGADEQYF. The CDR3 coding sequence is TGTGCCAGCAGCCCGACGGGGGCTGACGAGCAGTACTTC. V usage is TRBV9 and J usage is TRBJ2-7; either TRBD1 or TRBD2 may fit D (6 bases each). Trimming shortened V by 4 bases and J by 5 bases, and 13 bases separated the two germline ends. CDR3 length: 13 amino acids. From germline, CDR1 is SGDLS and CDR2 YYNGEE.